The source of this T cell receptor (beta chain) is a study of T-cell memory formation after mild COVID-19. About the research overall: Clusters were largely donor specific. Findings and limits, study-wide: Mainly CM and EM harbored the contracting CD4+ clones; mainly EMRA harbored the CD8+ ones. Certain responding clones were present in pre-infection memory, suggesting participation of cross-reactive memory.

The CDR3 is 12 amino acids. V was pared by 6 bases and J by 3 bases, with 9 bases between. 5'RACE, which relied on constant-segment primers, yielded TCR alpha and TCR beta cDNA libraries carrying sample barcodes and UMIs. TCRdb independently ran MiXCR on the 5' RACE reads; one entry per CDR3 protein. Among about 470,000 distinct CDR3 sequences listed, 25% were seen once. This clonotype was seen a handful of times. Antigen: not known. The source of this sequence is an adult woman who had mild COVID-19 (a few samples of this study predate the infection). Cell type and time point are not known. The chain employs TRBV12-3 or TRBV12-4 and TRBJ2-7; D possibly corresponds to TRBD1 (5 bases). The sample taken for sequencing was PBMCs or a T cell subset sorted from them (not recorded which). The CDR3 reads CASSHDSYEQYF. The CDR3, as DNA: TGTGCCAGCAGCCATGACAGCTACGAGCAGTACTTC.